Sequencing of this T cell receptor beta chain was carried out in a study of technical replicates of blood from a handful of donors. Libraries were prepared by immunoSEQ multiplex PCR; TCRdb keeps only in-frame clonotypes and omits some of them. The repertoire consists of over 50,000 clones, with around 94% occurring once and the leading ten covering over 0.2%. The clonotype comes from a human donor in good health. Sequencing input: T cells isolated from PBMCs.

CDR3 in DNA: TGCGCCAGCAGCTTCGGGCGGGGGAATTACAATGAGCAGTTCTTC. Its translation is CASSFGRGNYNEQFF. The chain combines TRBV5-1 with TRBJ2-1; TRBD2 matches 7 bases. The junction had 6 bases not matched to a gene; V was cut back by 2 bases and J by 4 bases. CDR1 and CDR2 from the germline V gene are SGHRS and YFSETQ. The CDR3 length is 15 residues. The whole variable domain, remainder taken from reference TRBV5-1 and TRBJ2-1, is KAGVTQTPRYLIKTRGQQVTLSCSPISGHRSVSWYQQTPGQGLQFLFEYFSETQRNKGNFPGRFSGRQFSNSRSEMNVSTLELGDSALYLCASSFGRGNYNEQFFGPGTRLTVL.